These 29 T cell receptor beta chains were all obtained from the same sample, sequenced in a study of response to subunit inactivated influenza vaccine listed by TCRdb under 2018. Libraries were prepared through RT-PCR. This sample was sequenced with an Illumina HiSeq 2500. TCRdb applied fastp at Q25 and MiXCR to the public reads, then kept only in-frame beta chains. Identical CDR3 protein sequences are pooled into one entry, listed with their most common genes and DNA. The sample contains around 580,000 distinct CDR3 sequences, approximately 14% of them found a single time. Together, the top ten hold 11% of the sample. Specimen: PBMCs from blood, collected 12 days after vaccination. The receptors here all came from a man aged 45-60 years who received an inactivated influenza vaccine. Donor details come from another sample of the same person, matched by shared clones.

This clonotype was counted a few times. The chain employs TRBV4-3 and TRBJ2-7; TRBD2 matches at 7 bases. The V and J ends lost 1 base and 0 bases, in that order; junction bases with no gene match: 6. The germline V gene encodes CDR1 LGHNA and CDR2 YSLEER. The CDR3 spans 16 residues. This chain's CDR3 is CASSQGASGTSYEQYF. The CDR3 nucleotides are TGCGCCAGCAGCCAAGGGGCTAGCGGTACCTCCTACGAGCAGTACTTC.

The table lists this clonotype with many counts. The V and J genes are TRBV6-1 and TRBJ1-2, with D unresolved. V was clipped by 10 bases and J by 4 bases, with 16 bases between them. The germline V gene has CDR1 MNHNS and CDR2 SASEGT. The CDR3 is made up of 13 amino acids. DNA of the CDR3: TGTGCCACCTTAGGGCGCGGAATCTATGGCTACACCTTC. Translating gives CATLGRGIYGYTF.

With regard to this clonotype: A junction end diverges from the germline sequence, so it may reflect a read error. The rearrangement uses TRBV20-1 and TRBJ2-7; 8 nucleotides match TRBD1. CDR3 size: 14 residues. Germline V gene data show CDR1 as DFQATT and CDR2 as SNEGSKA (reference sequence). CDR3: CSAENPGGSHEQYF. CDR3 nucleotides: TGCAGTGCTGAGAACCCAGGGGGCTCCCACGAGCAGTACTTC.

This clonotype has at least ten counts. The chain is built from TRBV12-3 or TRBV12-4 and TRBJ1-5; D possibly corresponds to TRBD1 (5 bases). V was shortened by 6 bases and J by 5 bases, with 11 bases between the two germline ends. This CDR3 has 13 amino acids. The CDR3 DNA sequence: TGTGCCAGCAGCCGACAGATCGATCAGCCCCAGCATTTT. Translated, it gives CASSRQIDQPQHF.

CDR3 in DNA: TGCAGTGCTATTTTCCCGGGACTAGCGGAAATAAATACGCAGTATTTT. Its protein product is CSAIFPGLAEINTQYF. V and J are TRBV20-1 and TRBJ2-3, with TRBD2 matching over 11 bases. Germline CDR1 DFQATT, CDR2 SNEGSKA (reference sequence). This CDR3 region has 16 residues. J gave up 7 bases and V 4 bases, and 13 bases lay outside the gene matches.

The V gene is TRBV11-2, the J gene TRBJ1-1; 12 nucleotides match TRBD1. The V segment lost 3 bases and the J segment 0 bases; nucleotides outside the gene matches: 17. The germline V gene has CDR1 SGHAT and CDR2 FQNNGV. This CDR3 has 21 residues. CDR3 loop: CASSLYPGQGAFLSLNTEAFF. The CDR3 DNA reads as TGTGCCAGCAGCTTGTACCCGGGACAGGGGGCTTTCCTCTCCTTGAACACTGAAGCTTTCTTT.

Remarks on this clonotype: No conserved phenylalanine or tryptophan ends this CDR3, so it is likely a read error. The chain has TRBV20-1 and TRBJ1-2, with D possibly being TRBD1 (5 bases). Trimming removed 1 base from V and 8 bases from J, with 11 bases in between. Germline V gives CDR1 DFQATT, CDR2 SNEGSKA (reference sequence). The CDR3 is 12 amino acids. CDR3 nucleotides: TGCAGTGCTAGAGTCCAGGGTTGGGGCTACACCCTC. This translates into CSARVQGWGYTL.

This clonotype was found a few times. For the CDR3, the DNA is TGTGCCACCAGTGATGCGGACCGGGGGGAGACCCAGTACTTC. Translation: CATSDADRGETQYF. The chain joins TRBV24-1 to TRBJ2-5; TRBD2 might be the D (6 bases). The V and J ends lost 3 bases and 5 bases respectively, with 12 bases between them. Germline-derived CDR1 and CDR2 are KGHDR and SFDVKD. The CDR3 runs 14 residues.

The chain combines TRBV20-1 with TRBJ2-7; D gene unclear. CDR1 is DFQATT, CDR2 SNEGSKA, per germline (reference sequence). Trimming removed 4 bases at V and 5 bases at J, with 15 bases between. The CDR3 runs 13 residues. The CDR3: CSAKWQTVHEQYF. Written as DNA, the CDR3 is TGCAGTGCTAAGTGGCAGACGGTCCACGAGCAGTACTTC.

This sequence joins TRBV11-2 and TRBJ2-7, with D maybe TRBD1 (5 bases). Germline V gives CDR1 SGHAT, CDR2 FQNNGV. V lost 3 bases, J lost 5 bases, and 17 bases lay in between. CDR3 length: 15 residues. The CDR3 protein is CASSLSPLKGDEQYF. The DNA for the CDR3 is TGTGCCAGCAGCTTGAGTCCTCTAAAAGGGGACGAGCAGTACTTC. The variable domain in full, completed from reference TRBV11-2 and TRBJ2-7, reads EAGVAQSPRYKIIEKRQSVAFWCNPISGHATLYWYQQILGQGPKLLIQFQNNGVVDDSQLPKDRFSAERLKGVDSTLKIQPAKLEDSAVYLCASSLSPLKGDEQYFGPGTRLTVT.

The chain combines TRBV7-2 with TRBJ1-2, with TRBD1 as a possible D gene (5 bases). With 8 bases removed from V and 4 bases from J, the gap between germline ends came to 11 bases. The CDR3 loop spans 12 amino acids. Germline V gene sequence: CDR1 SGHTA, CDR2 FQGNSA. The CDR3 nucleotides are TGTGCCAGCCATGCAGGGTCCTATGGCTACACCTTC. Its protein product is CASHAGSYGYTF.

In this sample, this clonotype turned up a few times. The V and J genes are TRBV20-1 and TRBJ2-1, with 9 bases matching TRBD1. The V and J ends lost 5 bases and 7 bases, in that order; junction bases with no gene match: 6. The CDR3 sequence is 13 residues long. CDR1 is DFQATT, CDR2 SNEGSKA, per germline (reference sequence). The CDR3 spells CSADGDRENEQFF. CDR3 nucleotides: TGCAGTGCTGATGGGGACAGGGAGAATGAGCAGTTCTTC.

The gene calls are TRBV9 and TRBJ1-1, with D perhaps matching TRBD1 (5 bases). This CDR3 spans 14 amino acids. In germline, CDR1 is SGDLS, CDR2 YYNGEE. V was cut by 0 bases and J by 2 bases, with 8 bases left in between. The CDR3 DNA is TGTGCCAGCAGCGTAGCAGGGACCAACACTGAAGCTTTCTTT. Its protein product is CASSVAGTNTEAFF. Full variable domain (remainder filled in from reference TRBV9 and TRBJ1-1): DSGVTQTPKHLITATGQRVTLRCSPRSGDLSVYWYQQSLDQGLQFLIQYYNGEERAKGNILERFSAQQFPDLHSELNLSSLELGDSALYFCASSVAGTNTEAFFGQGTRLTVV.

This clonotype was detected only a few times. V usage is TRBV7-2 and J usage is TRBJ2-2; 7 positions match TRBD1. Looked up from germline, CDR1 is SGHTA and CDR2 is FQGNSA. There are 15 residues in the CDR3. With V trimmed by 2 bases and J by 4 bases, 4 bases remained unmatched. The CDR3 DNA reads TGTGCCAGCAGCTTAAACAGGGGATCCACCGGGGAGCTGTTTTTT. Its protein is CASSLNRGSTGELFF.

This chain links TRBV7-9 with TRBJ2-1; 10 bases fit TRBD1. The CDR3 spans 15 residues. V shed 5 bases, J shed 6 bases, and the junction held 7 bases outside the gene matches. Germline CDR1 SEHNR, CDR2 FQNEAQ (reference sequence). CDR3 residues: CASSPIRDRGNEQFF. DNA for the CDR3: TGTGCCAGCAGCCCGATTCGGGACAGGGGCAATGAGCAGTTCTTC.

This clonotype occurred a few times. The chain joins TRBV6-1 to TRBJ1-2; no clear D gene. With 6 bases removed from V and 9 bases from J, the gap between germline ends came to 20 bases. This CDR3 is built from 14 residues. Germline lookup yields CDR1 MNHNS and CDR2 SASEGT. The CDR3 nucleotides are TGTGCCAGCAGACCCCCCAGCAGACCGGTTAGCTACACCTTC. Translating gives CASRPPSRPVSYTF.

This rearrangement joins TRBV11-2 to TRBJ2-1, with 8 nucleotides matching TRBD2. CDR3 length equals 17 residues. The V segment lost 0 bases and the J segment 0 bases; nucleotides outside the gene matches: 4. CDR1 and CDR2 (germline): SGHAT, FQNNGV. The CDR3 spells CASSLDSGVSSYNEQFF. As DNA, the CDR3 is TGTGCCAGCAGCTTAGATAGCGGGGTGAGCTCCTACAATGAGCAGTTCTTC.

This clonotype was found a few times. DNA for the CDR3: TGTGCCAGCAGTAAAGGACTAGCGGGAGGCACCGGGGAGCTGTTTTTT. Its protein product is CASSKGLAGGTGELFF. V and J are TRBV12-3 or TRBV12-4 and TRBJ2-2, with 14 bases aligning to TRBD2. V shed 5 bases, J shed 4 bases, and the junction held 3 bases outside the gene matches. The CDR3 totals 16 residues.

A few counts support this clonotype. The rearrangement links TRBV28 to TRBJ2-7; 10 positions agree with TRBD2. This CDR3 spans 14 amino acids. After removal of 6 bases from V and 5 bases from J, the junction contained 7 bases not matched to a gene. The germline V gene has CDR1 MDHEN and CDR2 SYDVKM. DNA of the CDR3: TGTGCCAGCAGCCCTAGCGGGGGAGGCGACGAGCAGTACTTC. Its protein is CASSPSGGGDEQYF.

This clonotype was detected many times. The chain links TRBV2 to TRBJ1-4; 8 positions match TRBD1. Germline V gene lookup returns CDR1 SNHLY and CDR2 FYNNEI. This CDR3 has 16 residues. After removal of 9 bases from V and 7 bases from J, the junction contained 16 bases not matched to a gene. CDR3 sequence: CASQRWQGASSEKLFF. CDR3 DNA sequence: TGTGCCAGTCAGCGGTGGCAGGGGGCCTCTTCTGAAAAACTGTTTTTT. The whole variable domain, remainder taken from reference TRBV2 and TRBJ1-4, is EPEVTQTPSHQVTQMGQEVILRCVPISNHLYFYWYRQILGQKVEFLVSFYNNEISEKSEIFDDQFSVERPDGSNFTLKIRSTKLEDSAMYFCASQRWQGASSEKLFFGSGTQLSVL.

This clonotype was seen repeatedly, ten times or more. The rearrangement uses TRBV20-1 and TRBJ2-1; the D gene is possibly TRBD1 (5 bases). The CDR3 is 14 amino acids. Germline V CDR1 and CDR2: DFQATT, SNEGSKA (reference sequence). V lost 2 bases and J 8 bases, leaving 16 bases between the germline ends. CDR3 region: CSARREQVSDEQFF. For the CDR3, the DNA is TGCAGTGCTAGACGCGAACAGGTCTCCGATGAGCAGTTCTTC.

Many counts were recorded for this clonotype. V and J are TRBV12-3 or TRBV12-4 and TRBJ1-1; perhaps TRBD1 as D (5 bases). Trimming pared 1 base from V and 5 bases from J, leaving 17 bases between. This CDR3 has 16 amino acids. The CDR3 region has the DNA TGTGCCAGCAGTTTAGGTTTGAGTGCAGGGCTGACTGAAGCTTTCTTT. Its translation is CASSLGLSAGLTEAFF.

The chain has TRBV7-9 and TRBJ2-2; 9 bases align to TRBD1. With 1 base clipped from V and 5 bases from J, the junction kept 5 bases outside the gene matches. From germline, CDR1 is SEHNR and CDR2 FQNEAQ (reference sequence). The CDR3 loop spans 16 amino acids. This CDR3 reads CASSLGDRGKTGELFF. The CDR3 region has the DNA TGTGCCAGCAGCTTAGGAGACAGGGGGAAGACCGGGGAGCTGTTTTTT.

The chain employs TRBV24-1 and TRBJ1-5; TRBD1 might be the D (6 bases). With 4 bases removed from V and 4 bases from J, the gap between germline ends came to 10 bases. CDR3 length: 14 residues. The germline CDR1 and CDR2 sequences are KGHDR and SFDVKD. The CDR3 here is CATSEPGQNQPQHF. CDR3 coding DNA: TGTGCCACCAGTGAACCGGGACAAAATCAGCCCCAGCATTTT.

This clonotype was picked up a small number of times. This chain uses TRBV29-1 with TRBJ1-5, with 7 bases aligning to TRBD1. CDR1 and CDR2 (germline): SQVTM, ANQGSEA. The CDR3 extends over 16 amino acids. With 6 bases clipped from V and 2 bases from J, the junction kept 13 bases outside the gene matches. The CDR3 protein is CSVQQGQIGGNQPQHF. CDR3 DNA: TGCAGCGTCCAACAGGGGCAAATTGGTGGCAATCAGCCCCAGCATTTT.

This CDR3 reads CATSDSRTAPGNTIYF. The CDR3 DNA sequence: TGTGCCACCAGTGATTCGAGGACAGCCCCTGGAAACACCATATATTTT. V and J are TRBV24-1 and TRBJ1-3; tentatively, D is TRBD1 (6 bases). This CDR3 comprises 16 residues. V was pared by 2 bases and J by 2 bases, with 12 bases between. Germline values: CDR1 KGHDR, CDR2 SFDVKD.

This clonotype appeared a few times. The chain joins TRBV20-1 to TRBJ1-3; the D is unclear. CDR1 is DFQATT, CDR2 SNEGSKA, per germline (reference sequence). The CDR3 extends over 15 amino acids. Trimming left V 3 bases short and J 0 bases short, with 12 bases between. In DNA, the CDR3 is TGCAGTGCTAGCCCCACAGCCTACTCTGGAAACACCATATATTTT. Residues: CSASPTAYSGNTIYF.

This clonotype was detected a few times. The chain has TRBV12-3 or TRBV12-4 and TRBJ1-1, with D possibly being TRBD1 (6 bases). The length of the CDR3 is 14 residues. The V end lost 6 bases, the J end lost 0 bases, and 11 bases lay between the germline ends. The CDR3 loop reads CASSRGHLNTEAFF. Here the CDR3 DNA reads TGTGCCAGCAGCAGGGGACACCTGAACACTGAAGCTTTCTTT.

The table lists this clonotype with many counts. V gene TRBV12-3 or TRBV12-4 combines with J gene TRBJ2-5; 7 bases map to TRBD2. V dropped 1 base and J dropped 4; count of bases not matched to a gene: 3. The CDR3 length is 14 residues. The CDR3 spells CASSLGSGAETQYF. CDR3 nucleotides: TGTGCCAGCAGTTTAGGGAGCGGGGCAGAGACCCAGTACTTC.